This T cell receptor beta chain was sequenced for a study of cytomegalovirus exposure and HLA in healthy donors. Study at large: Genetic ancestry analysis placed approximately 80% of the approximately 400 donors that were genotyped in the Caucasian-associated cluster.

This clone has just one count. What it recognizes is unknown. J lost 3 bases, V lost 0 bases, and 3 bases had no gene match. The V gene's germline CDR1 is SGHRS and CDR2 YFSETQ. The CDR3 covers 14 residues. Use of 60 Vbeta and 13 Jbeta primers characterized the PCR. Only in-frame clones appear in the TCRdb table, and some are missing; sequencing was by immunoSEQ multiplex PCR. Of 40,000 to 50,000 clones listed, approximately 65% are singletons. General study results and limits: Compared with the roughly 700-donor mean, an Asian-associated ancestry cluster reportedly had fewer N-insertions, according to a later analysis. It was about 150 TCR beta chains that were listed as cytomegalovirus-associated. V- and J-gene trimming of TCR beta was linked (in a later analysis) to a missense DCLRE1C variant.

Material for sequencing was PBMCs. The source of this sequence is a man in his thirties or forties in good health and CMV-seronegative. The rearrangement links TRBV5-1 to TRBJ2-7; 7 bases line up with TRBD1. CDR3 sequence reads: CASSLARGFYEQYF. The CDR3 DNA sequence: TGCGCCAGCAGCTTGGCCAGGGGGTTCTACGAGCAGTACTTC.